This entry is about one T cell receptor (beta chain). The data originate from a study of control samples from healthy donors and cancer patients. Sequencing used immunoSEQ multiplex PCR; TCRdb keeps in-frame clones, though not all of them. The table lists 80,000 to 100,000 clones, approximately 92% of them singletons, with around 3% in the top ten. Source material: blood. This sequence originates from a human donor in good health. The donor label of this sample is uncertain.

Here the CDR3 reads CASSNQGMVSPLHF. The CDR3 nucleotides read TGTGCCAGTAGTAACCAGGGGATGGTATCCCCCCTCCACTTT. This chain links TRBV19 with TRBJ1-6, with D possibly being TRBD1 (6 bases). This CDR3 region has 14 residues. The V gene lost 4 bases and the J gene lost 13 bases, with 17 bases spanning the gap. In germline, CDR1 is LNHDA, CDR2 SQIVND (reference sequence).